The entry below gives a single TCR beta chain sequence along with its context. Antigen: not known. Time point here: newly diagnosed, previously untreated cHL patient sample. The source of the sample is a study of PD-1 blockade in classical Hodgkin lymphoma. Sequencing was performed with immunoSEQ multiplex PCR; in TCRdb, only in-frame clones are kept and a portion is missing. The sample lists tens of thousands of clones; approximately 94% were seen once. Study-wide results and limits: Underlying causes for the observed repertoire differences were not defined, possibly disease activity or prior therapy. The study reported lower baseline TCR diversity in newly diagnosed patients than in healthy donors.

V gave up 3 bases and J gave up 0 bases, with 12 bases separating them. The CDR3 totals 15 residues. CDR1 is SGHRS and CDR2 is YFSETQ in the germline V gene. The V call is TRBV5-1, the J call TRBJ1-2, with D hard to call. Sequencing was performed on peripheral blood mononuclear cells (PBMCs). This sequence originates from a human donor with classical Hodgkin lymphoma. This chain's CDR3 is CASSWSLRTNYGYTF. For the CDR3, the DNA is TGCGCCAGCAGCTGGAGCCTTAGAACTAACTATGGCTACACCTTC.